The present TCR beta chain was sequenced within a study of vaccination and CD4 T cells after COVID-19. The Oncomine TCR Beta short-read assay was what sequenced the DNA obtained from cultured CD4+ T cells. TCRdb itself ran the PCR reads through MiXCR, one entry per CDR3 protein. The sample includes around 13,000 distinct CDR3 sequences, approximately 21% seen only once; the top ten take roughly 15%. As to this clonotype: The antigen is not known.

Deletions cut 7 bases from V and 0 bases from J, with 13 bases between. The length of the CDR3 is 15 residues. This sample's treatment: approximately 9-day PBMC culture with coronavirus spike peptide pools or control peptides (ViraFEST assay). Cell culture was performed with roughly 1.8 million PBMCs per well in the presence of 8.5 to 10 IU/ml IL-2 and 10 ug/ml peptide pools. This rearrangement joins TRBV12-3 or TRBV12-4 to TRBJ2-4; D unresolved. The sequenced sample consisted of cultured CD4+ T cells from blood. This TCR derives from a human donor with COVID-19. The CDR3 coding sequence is TGTGCCAGCACCCCCGATGGGCTAGCCAAAAACATTCAGTACTTC. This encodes CASTPDGLAKNIQYF.